This note documents a single T cell receptor (beta chain) sequence. RNA was isolated and reverse transcribed to cDNA, the sequencing template. TCRdb keeps only in-frame clones here, not all; method: immunoSEQ multiplex PCR. The data show 170,000 or so clones, about 60% seen once. The sample comes from a study of CD8+ T cells in alopecia areata. In the study overall: In an open-label trial, patients got 5 to 10 mg tofacitinib twice daily.

This CDR3 contains 15 residues. Germline CDR1 ENHRY, CDR2 SYGVKD. Trimming pared 0 bases from V and 9 bases from J, leaving 17 bases between. The TCR sequence derives from a human donor with alopecia areata. The chain is built from TRBV10-3 and TRBJ2-5; tentative D call: TRBD2 (5 bases). This material consisted of CD4+ T cells sorted from blood, taken at week 0. The CDR3, as DNA: TGTGCCATCAGTGAGTCCAGGCCGGGGATGGGGTCCCAGTACTTC. Translated, it gives CAISESRPGMGSQYF.